These 23 T cell receptor beta chains came from one sample sequenced in a study of cytomegalovirus exposure and HLA in healthy donors. TCRdb's copy holds only in-frame clones and misses some; the assay was immunoSEQ multiplex PCR. The table records about 64,000 clones, about 89% of them present only once. Sequenced: PBMCs. Receptors originate from a woman between 18 and 29 years old in good health and CMV-seronegative.

This clone was counted a single time. The genes are TRBV9 and TRBJ2-2; a possible D gene is TRBD2 (5 bases). The germline V gene has CDR1 SGDLS and CDR2 YYNGEE. This CDR3 is built from 15 residues. V was clipped by 6 bases and J by 1 base, with 13 bases between them. The CDR3 loop is CASKASGRNTGELFF. The CDR3 DNA reads as TGTGCCAGCAAGGCGAGCGGCAGGAACACCGGGGAGCTGTTTTTT.

V gene TRBV4-3 combines with J gene TRBJ1-6; maybe TRBD1 (6 bases). The CDR3 is made up of 17 amino acids. Germline CDR1 and CDR2: LGHNA and YSLEER. The ends were cut back, 0 bases at V and 6 bases at J, with 15 bases in the middle. The DNA for the CDR3 is TGCGCCAGCAGCCAAGATCCCAGAACAGGGCCTAATTCACCCCTCCACTTT. Residues: CASSQDPRTGPNSPLHF.

The J gene is TRBJ1-2, the V gene TRBV10-3; TRBD1 aligns across 10 bases. The J segment lost 6 bases and the V segment lost 6 bases, leaving 4 bases of the junction unmatched. This CDR3 spans 13 amino acids. Per the germline V gene, CDR1 is ENHRY and CDR2 is SYGVKD. The CDR3 DNA reads TGTGCCATCAGCGTCGGACAGGGGGATGGCTACACCTTC. This sequence encodes CAISVGQGDGYTF.

In its sample, this clone was seen once. This chain joins TRBV5-1 and TRBJ1-2; D possibly corresponds to TRBD1 (5 bases). The V end lost 2 bases, the J end lost 7 bases, and 15 bases lay between the germline ends. The germline gives CDR1 SGHRS, CDR2 YFSETQ. The CDR3 is 14 residues long. CDR3 in DNA: TGCGCCAGCAGCTTTTCTTTCCAGGGAGGTGGCTACACCTTC. This codes for CASSFSFQGGGYTF. Supplemented by reference TRBV5-1 and TRBJ1-2, the full variable domain reads KAGVTQTPRYLIKTRGQQVTLSCSPISGHRSVSWYQQTPGQGLQFLFEYFSETQRNKGNFPGRFSGRQFSNSRSEMNVSTLELGDSALYLCASSFSFQGGGYTFGSGTRLTVV.

The V gene is TRBV11-2, the J gene TRBJ2-5; TRBD2 aligns across 11 bases. There are 17 residues in the CDR3. V shed 4 bases and J 4 bases; nucleotides not matched to a gene: 11. Germline V CDR1 and CDR2: SGHAT, FQNNGV. The CDR3 DNA reads TGTGCCAGCAGCTCGAGCCCCGGGACTAGCGGTAGAGAGACCCAGTACTTC. Protein: CASSSSPGTSGRETQYF.

This rearrangement joins TRBV30 to TRBJ1-2; the match to TRBD1 covers 8 bases. There are 14 residues in the CDR3. V shed 2 bases, J shed 7 bases, and the junction held 9 bases outside the gene matches. Germline V lookup: CDR1 GTSNPN, CDR2 SVGIG (reference sequence). CDR3 nucleotides: TGTGCCTGGAGTTTAGGACAGGGTGGATCTGGCTACACCTTC. Translated: CAWSLGQGGSGYTF. Variable domain in full (rest from reference TRBV30 and TRBJ1-2): SQTIHQWPATLVQPVGSPLSLECTVEGTSNPNLYWYRQAAGRGLQLLFYSVGIGQISSEVPQNLSASRPQDRQFILSSKKLLLSDSGFYLCAWSLGQGGSGYTFGSGTRLTVV.

The J gene is TRBJ2-5, the V gene TRBV12-2; TRBD2, as called in the table, went unchecked against the DNA. TRBV12-2 is deemed a pseudogene. CDR3 length: 14 amino acids. CDR3 bases: TGTGCAAGTCGCACTAGCGGGAGGCCAAAGACCCAGTACTTC. This sequence encodes CASRTSGRPKTQYF.

V usage is TRBV12-5 and J usage is TRBJ1-2; 12 bases agree with TRBD1. V trimming: 3 bases; J trimming: 8 bases; junction bases outside the gene matches: 13. Germline V gives CDR1 LGHNT, CDR2 FRNRAP. CDR3 length: 17 residues. Here the CDR3 reads CASGLTGQGAPRGGYTF. The CDR3 DNA reads as TGTGCTAGTGGTTTAACGGGACAGGGGGCGCCGAGGGGCGGCTACACCTTC.

The chain has TRBV9 and TRBJ1-2; the D gene is possibly TRBD1 (5 bases). The CDR3 spans 14 residues. Germline CDR1 and CDR2: SGDLS and YYNGEE. The germline V and J ends were trimmed by 0 bases and 0 bases, with 6 bases remaining between them. CDR3 DNA sequence: TGTGCCAGCAGCGTAGGGACACCTAACTATGGCTACACCTTC. Protein sequence: CASSVGTPNYGYTF.

The chain recombines TRBV6-4 with TRBJ2-7, with 9 bases matching TRBD1. V was clipped by 8 bases and J by 2 bases; unmatched bases: 10. CDR3 length: 15 residues. CDR1 is MRHNA, CDR2 SNTAGT, per germline. The DNA for the CDR3 is TGTGCCAGCCTGGGGAAAGGGGACAGGGCCTACGAGCAGTACTTC. Encoded protein: CASLGKGDRAYEQYF.

The chain couples TRBV18 to TRBJ1-1; D ambiguous. The CDR3 runs to 14 residues. From germline, CDR1 is KGHSH and CDR2 LQKENI. V lost 6 bases, J lost 2 bases, and 13 bases lay in between. The CDR3 bases are TGTGCCAGCTCGGCAGGACGGGGTAACACTGAAGCTTTCTTT. This translates into CASSAGRGNTEAFF.

V usage is TRBV28 and J usage is TRBJ1-1, with 11 bases lining up with TRBD1. This CDR3 region has 17 residues. Per germline, CDR1 MDHEN and CDR2 SYDVKM. V shed 5 bases, J shed 5 bases, and the junction held 13 bases outside the gene matches. CDR3 sequence reads: CASSPPRDRGVLTEAFF. The CDR3, as DNA: TGTGCCAGCAGTCCACCCCGGGACAGGGGGGTTTTGACTGAAGCTTTCTTT.

The gene calls are TRBV5-4 and TRBJ1-1; the match to TRBD1 covers 7 bases. This CDR3 has 14 amino acids. V shed 6 bases and J 5 bases; nucleotides not matched to a gene: 10. The germline gives CDR1 SGHNT, CDR2 YYREEE (reference sequence). This CDR3 reads CASTTAGGRTEAFF. For the CDR3, the DNA is TGTGCCAGCACCACCGCAGGGGGTCGGACTGAAGCTTTCTTT.

The rearrangement links TRBV5-1 to TRBJ1-6; 7 bases agree with TRBD1. The germline V gene has CDR1 SGHRS and CDR2 YFSETQ. This CDR3 has 16 residues. J lost 7 bases, V lost 2 bases, and 9 bases had no gene match. The chain's CDR3 is CASSLKTGTINSPLHF. The CDR3 DNA reads as TGCGCCAGCAGCTTAAAGACAGGGACGATCAATTCACCCCTCCACTTT.

The CDR3 DNA is TGTGCCAGCAGTTACGACGGGAGCTACGAGCAGTACTTC. Translated: CASSYDGSYEQYF. The chain links TRBV6-5 to TRBJ2-7; tentative D call: TRBD2 (6 bases). Trimming stripped 2 bases from V and 3 bases from J, with 8 bases between. The V gene's germline CDR1 is MNHEY and CDR2 SVGAGI. This CDR3 is 13 amino acids long.

The gene calls are TRBV19 and TRBJ2-7, with TRBD2 matching 11 bases. V trimming: 3 bases; J trimming: 4 bases; junction bases outside the gene matches: 11. Germline V CDR1 and CDR2: LNHDA, SQIVND (reference sequence). CDR3 size: 17 residues. This chain's CDR3 is CASSIAAGLAGGYEQYF. CDR3 in DNA: TGTGCCAGTAGTATTGCCGCCGGGCTAGCGGGAGGTTACGAGCAGTACTTC.

The chain has TRBV2 and TRBJ2-7; 9 bases are a match to TRBD2. Germline assignment: CDR1 SNHLY and CDR2 FYNNEI. J gave up 1 base and V 2 bases, and 3 bases lay outside the gene matches. The length of the CDR3 is 15 residues. As DNA, the CDR3 is TGTGCCAGCAGTGAACCAGCGGGAGGTTCCTACGAGCAGTACTTC. This sequence encodes CASSEPAGGSYEQYF. The whole variable domain, filled in from reference TRBV2 and TRBJ2-7, reads EPEVTQTPSHQVTQMGQEVILRCVPISNHLYFYWYRQILGQKVEFLVSFYNNEISEKSEIFDDQFSVERPDGSNFTLKIRSTKLEDSAMYFCASSEPAGGSYEQYFGPGTRLTVT.

The V gene is TRBV30, the J gene TRBJ2-1; tentatively, D is TRBD1 (6 bases). V was trimmed by 3 bases and J by 6 bases, leaving 21 bases between them. CDR1 is GTSNPN, CDR2 SVGIG, per germline (reference sequence). CDR3 size: 16 residues. This CDR3 is CAWSALGRGQINEQFF. CDR3 in DNA: TGTGCCTGGAGCGCCTTAGGGAGAGGACAGATCAATGAGCAGTTCTTC.

In DNA form, the CDR3 reads TGCGCCAGCAGTGATGGACAGGGATCCGGCTACACCTTC. Residues: CASSDGQGSGYTF. This rearrangement joins TRBV10-1 to TRBJ1-2; TRBD1 agrees at 8 bases. Germline CDR1 and CDR2: WNHNN and SYGVQD (reference sequence). V lost 3 bases and J lost 8; bases outside the gene matches: 5. CDR3 length: 13 residues.

The J gene is TRBJ2-1, the V gene TRBV18; D not resolved. V lost 2 bases and J 0 bases, leaving 5 bases between the germline ends. The CDR3 is made up of 14 amino acids. CDR1 is KGHSH, CDR2 LQKENI, per germline. DNA of the CDR3: TGTGCCAGCTCACCATCGGGCTCCTACAATGAGCAGTTCTTC. Translation gives CASSPSGSYNEQFF.

This clone occurred once. The chain's CDR3 is CATSRESSGDEQFF. The CDR3 region has the DNA TGTGCCACCAGCAGGGAAAGCTCCGGGGATGAGCAGTTCTTC. The genes are TRBV15 and TRBJ2-1; possibly TRBD2 for D (5 bases). The CDR3 covers 14 residues. Looked up from germline, CDR1 is LNHNV and CDR2 is YYDKDF (reference sequence). V was clipped by 3 bases and J by 8 bases, with 14 bases between them.

The chain has TRBV10-2 and TRBJ1-4; 9 nucleotides align to TRBD1. CDR3 length: 15 residues. Germline V lookup: CDR1 WSHSY, CDR2 SAAADI. V was pared by 4 bases and J by 8 bases, with 8 bases of the junction left unmatched. CDR3 nucleotides: TGCGCCAGCAGTGGGCCGGGACAGGGAAAAGAAAAACTGTTTTTT. Its translation: CASSGPGQGKEKLFF.

The chain combines TRBV6-1 with TRBJ2-2, with TRBD2 matching over 12 bases. The germline gives CDR1 MNHNS, CDR2 SASEGT. V lost 6 bases, J lost 6 bases, and 5 bases stayed unmatched. This CDR3 spans 15 amino acids. DNA of the CDR3: TGTGCCAGCAGGACCTCTAGCGGGGGGGCCGGGGAGCTGTTTTTT. Translating it yields CASRTSSGGAGELFF.